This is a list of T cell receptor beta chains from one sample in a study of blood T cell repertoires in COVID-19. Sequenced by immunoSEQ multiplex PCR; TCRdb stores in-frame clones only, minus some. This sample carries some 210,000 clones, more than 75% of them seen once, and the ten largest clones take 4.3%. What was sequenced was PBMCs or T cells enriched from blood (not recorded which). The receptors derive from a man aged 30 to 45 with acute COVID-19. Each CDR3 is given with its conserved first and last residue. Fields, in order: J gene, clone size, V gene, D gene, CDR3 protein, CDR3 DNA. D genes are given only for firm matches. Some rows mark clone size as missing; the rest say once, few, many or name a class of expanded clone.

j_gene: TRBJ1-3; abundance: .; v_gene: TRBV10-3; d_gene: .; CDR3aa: CAIRDTGFSGNTIYF; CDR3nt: TGTGCCATCAGGGACACTGGCTTCTCTGGAAACACCATATATTTT
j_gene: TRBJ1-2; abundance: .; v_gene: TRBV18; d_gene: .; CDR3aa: CASSPPWARQGYTF; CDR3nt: TGTGCCAGCTCACCACCCTGGGCCAGACAGGGCTACACCTTC
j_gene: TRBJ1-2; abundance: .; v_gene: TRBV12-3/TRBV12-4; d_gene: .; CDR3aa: CASGLFSRGQNTF; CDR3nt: TGTGCCAGCGGCCTATTCTCCAGGGGACAAAACACCTTC
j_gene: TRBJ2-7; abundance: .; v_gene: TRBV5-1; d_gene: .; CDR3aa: CASSPQWGGTYEQYF; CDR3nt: TGCGCCAGCAGCCCCCAGTGGGGAGGAACCTACGAGCAGTACTTC
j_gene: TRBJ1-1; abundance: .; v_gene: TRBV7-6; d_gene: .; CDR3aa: CWGRSTEAFF; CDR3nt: TGCTGGGGGCGGAGCACTGAAGCTTTCTTT
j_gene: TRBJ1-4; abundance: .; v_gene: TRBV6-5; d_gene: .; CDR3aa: CASTRVSEKLFF; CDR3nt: TGTGCCAGCACCAGGGTTAGTGAAAAACTGTTTTTT
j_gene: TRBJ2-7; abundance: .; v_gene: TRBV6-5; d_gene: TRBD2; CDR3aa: CASRLTSGGYEQYF; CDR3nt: TGTGCCAGCAGACTCACTAGCGGGGGCTACGAGCAGTACTTC
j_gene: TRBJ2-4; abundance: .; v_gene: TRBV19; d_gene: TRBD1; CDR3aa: CASSYSSSGTGESAKNIQYF; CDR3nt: TGTGCCAGTAGCTATTCTTCTTCCGGGACAGGGGAGTCAGCCAAAAACATTCAGTACTTC
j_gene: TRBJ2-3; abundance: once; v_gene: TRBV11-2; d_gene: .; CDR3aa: CASSLSQVSQYF; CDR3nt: TGTGCCAGCAGCTTAAGTCAGGTATCGCAGTATTTT
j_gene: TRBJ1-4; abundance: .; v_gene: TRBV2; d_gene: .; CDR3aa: CASSPYGSGLNEKLFF; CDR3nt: TGTGCCAGCAGCCCCTACGGTTCAGGACTCAATGAAAAACTGTTTTTT
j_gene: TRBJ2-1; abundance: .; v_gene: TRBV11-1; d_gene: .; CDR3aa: CASSLVRAGNEQFF; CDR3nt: TGTGCCAGCAGCTTAGTCCGGGCGGGCAATGAGCAGTTCTTC
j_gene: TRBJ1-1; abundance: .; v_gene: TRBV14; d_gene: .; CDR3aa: CASSQLGGRGNTEAFF; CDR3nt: TGTGCCAGCAGCCAACTGGGCGGCCGGGGGAACACTGAAGCTTTCTTT
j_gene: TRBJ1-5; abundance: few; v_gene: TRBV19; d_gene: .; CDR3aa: CASSRYQGLGQPQHF; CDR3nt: TGTGCCAGTAGTAGGTATCAGGGATTAGGTCAGCCCCAGCATTTT
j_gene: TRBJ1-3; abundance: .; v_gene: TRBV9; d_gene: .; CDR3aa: CASSLLGQGRDTIYF; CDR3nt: TGTGCCAGCAGCCTCCTCGGACAAGGACGGGACACCATATATTTT
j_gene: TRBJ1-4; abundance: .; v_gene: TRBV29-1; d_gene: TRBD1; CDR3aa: CSATAGTANEKLFF; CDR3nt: TGCAGCGCAACCGCCGGGACAGCTAATGAAAAACTGTTTTTT
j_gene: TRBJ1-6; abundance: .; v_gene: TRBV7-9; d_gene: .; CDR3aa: CASSLGQMDSPLHF; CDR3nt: TGTGCCAGCAGCTTAGGACAGATGGATTCACCCCTCCACTTT
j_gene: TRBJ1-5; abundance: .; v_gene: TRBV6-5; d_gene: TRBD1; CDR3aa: CASRRQGLLNQPQHF; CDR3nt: TGTGCCAGCAGACGACAGGGGTTGCTGAATCAGCCCCAGCATTTT
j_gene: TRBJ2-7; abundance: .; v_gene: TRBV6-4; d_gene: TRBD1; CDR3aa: CASTERDRGFHEQYF; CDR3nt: TGTGCCAGCACGGAAAGGGACAGAGGTTTCCACGAGCAGTACTTC
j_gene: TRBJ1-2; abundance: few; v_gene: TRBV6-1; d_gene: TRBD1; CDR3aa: CASSETPGQVNYGYTF; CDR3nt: TGTGCCAGCAGTGAAACTCCGGGACAGGTGAACTATGGCTACACCTTC
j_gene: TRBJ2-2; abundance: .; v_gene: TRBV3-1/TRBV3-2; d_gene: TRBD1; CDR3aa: CASRRGPSGELFF; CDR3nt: TGTGCCAGCAGGAGGGGGCCAAGCGGGGAGCTGTTTTTT
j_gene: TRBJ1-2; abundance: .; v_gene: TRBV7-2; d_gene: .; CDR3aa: CASSLPDTF; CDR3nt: TGTGCCAGCAGCTTACCCGACACCTTC
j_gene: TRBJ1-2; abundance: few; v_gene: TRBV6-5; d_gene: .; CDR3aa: CAVTEIYGYTF; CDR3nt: TGTGCCGTGACAGAGATCTATGGCTACACCTTC
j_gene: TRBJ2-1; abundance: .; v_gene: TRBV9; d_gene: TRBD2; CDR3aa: CASSVDGTSGVREQFF; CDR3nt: TGTGCCAGCAGCGTAGATGGGACTAGCGGGGTTAGGGAGCAGTTCTTC
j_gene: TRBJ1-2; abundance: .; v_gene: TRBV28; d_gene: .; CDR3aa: CASSFGHRNYGYTF; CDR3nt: TGTGCCAGCAGTTTCGGACACCGTAACTATGGCTACACCTTC
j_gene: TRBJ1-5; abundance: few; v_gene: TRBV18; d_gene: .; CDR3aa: CASSPREWGGNQPQHF; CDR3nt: TGTGCCAGCTCACCCCGGGAGTGGGGGGGGAATCAGCCCCAGCATTTT
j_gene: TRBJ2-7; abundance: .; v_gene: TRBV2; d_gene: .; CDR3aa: CASSRLVSSYEQYF; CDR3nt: TGTGCCAGCAGCCGTCTAGTAAGCTCCTACGAGCAGTACTTC
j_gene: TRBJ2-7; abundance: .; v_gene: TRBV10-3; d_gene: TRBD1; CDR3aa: CAISGTTTGRYEQYF; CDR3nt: TGTGCCATCAGCGGAACCACGACAGGGCGCTACGAGCAGTACTTC
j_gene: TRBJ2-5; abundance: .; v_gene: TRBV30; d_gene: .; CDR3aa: CAWSVIAGQETQYF; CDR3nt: TGTGCCTGGAGTGTAATCGCGGGCCAAGAGACCCAGTACTTC
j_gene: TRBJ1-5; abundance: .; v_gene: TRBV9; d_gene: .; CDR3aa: CASSVTSGVREPQHF; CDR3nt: TGTGCCAGCAGCGTTACCTCGGGGGTTAGGGAGCCCCAGCATTTT
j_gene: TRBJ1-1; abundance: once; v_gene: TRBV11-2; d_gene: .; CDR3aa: CASSLDPGDTEAFF; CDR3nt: TGTGCCAGCAGCTTAGATCCAGGGGATACTGAAGCTTTCTTT
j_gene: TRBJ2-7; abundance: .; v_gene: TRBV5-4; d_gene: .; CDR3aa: CASSRAGAGKSSYEQYF; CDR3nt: TGTGCCAGCAGCAGGGCGGGGGCAGGGAAGAGCTCCTACGAGCAGTACTTC
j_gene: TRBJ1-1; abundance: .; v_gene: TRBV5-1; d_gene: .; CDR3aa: CASSLAGATEAFF; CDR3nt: TGCGCCAGCAGCTTGGCAGGGGCTACAGAAGCTTTCTTT
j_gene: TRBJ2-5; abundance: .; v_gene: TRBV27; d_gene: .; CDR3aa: CASSLGSVGQTQYF; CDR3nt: TGTGCCAGCAGTTTAGGGAGCGTAGGGCAGACCCAGTACTTC
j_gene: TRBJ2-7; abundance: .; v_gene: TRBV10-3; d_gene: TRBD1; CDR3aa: CAIRDLDRGHYEQYF; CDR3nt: TGTGCCATCAGGGACCTCGACAGGGGGCACTACGAGCAGTACTTC
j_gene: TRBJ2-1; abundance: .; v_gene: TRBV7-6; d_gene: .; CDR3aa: CASSLGGQGTYNEQFF; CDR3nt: TGTGCCAGCAGCTTAGGGGGTCAGGGTACCTACAATGAGCAGTTCTTC
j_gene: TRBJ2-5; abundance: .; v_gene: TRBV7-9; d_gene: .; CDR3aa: CASSWAGKETQYF; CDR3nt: TGTGCCAGCAGCTGGGCCGGGAAAGAGACCCAGTACTTC
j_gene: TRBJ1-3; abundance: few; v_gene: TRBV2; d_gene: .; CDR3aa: CASRGLGVTGNTIYF; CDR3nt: TGTGCCAGCCGTGGACTCGGGGTTACTGGAAACACCATATATTTT
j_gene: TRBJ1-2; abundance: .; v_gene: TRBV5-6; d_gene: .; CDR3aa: CASSERGRNYGYTF; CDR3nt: TGTGCCAGCAGCGAGCGGGGACGGAATTATGGCTACACCTTC
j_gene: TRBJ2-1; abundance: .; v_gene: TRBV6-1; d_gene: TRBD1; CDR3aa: CASSELGQGPYNEQFF; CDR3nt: TGTGCCAGCAGTGAATTAGGACAGGGGCCTTACAATGAGCAGTTCTTC
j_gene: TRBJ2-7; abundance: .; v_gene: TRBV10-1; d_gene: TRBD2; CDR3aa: CASSPGIAGGQIDEQYF; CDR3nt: TGCGCCAGCAGCCCCGGGATAGCGGGGGGGCAGATCGACGAGCAGTACTTC
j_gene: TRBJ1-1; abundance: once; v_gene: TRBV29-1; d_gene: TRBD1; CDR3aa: CSVRDRVTEAFF; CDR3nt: TGCAGCGTACGAGACAGGGTCACTGAAGCTTTCTTT
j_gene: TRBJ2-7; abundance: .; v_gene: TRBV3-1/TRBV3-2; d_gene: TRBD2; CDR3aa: CASSSPGGSSYEQYF; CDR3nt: TGTGCCAGCAGCTCCCCGGGAGGGAGCTCCTACGAGCAGTACTTC
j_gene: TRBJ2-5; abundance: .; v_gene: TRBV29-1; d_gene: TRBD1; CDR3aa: CSFGTVQETQYF; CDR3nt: TGCAGCTTTGGGACAGTTCAAGAGACCCAGTACTTC
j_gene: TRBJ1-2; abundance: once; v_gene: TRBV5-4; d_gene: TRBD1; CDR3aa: CASSRDRTQYGYTF; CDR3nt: TGTGCCAGCAGCCGGGACAGAACCCAATATGGCTACACCTTC
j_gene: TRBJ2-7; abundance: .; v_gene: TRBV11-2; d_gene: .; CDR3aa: CASRIWDMAYEQYF; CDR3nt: TGTGCCAGCAGGATATGGGACATGGCCTACGAGCAGTACTTC
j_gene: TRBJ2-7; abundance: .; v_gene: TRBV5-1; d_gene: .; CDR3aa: CASSLAGRSSYEQYF; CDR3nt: TGCGCCAGCAGCTTGGCGGGGAGGAGCTCCTACGAGCAGTACTTC
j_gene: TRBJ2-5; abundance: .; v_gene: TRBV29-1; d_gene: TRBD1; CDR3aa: CSDETGAETQYF; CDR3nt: TGCAGCGACGAAACAGGGGCGGAGACCCAGTACTTC
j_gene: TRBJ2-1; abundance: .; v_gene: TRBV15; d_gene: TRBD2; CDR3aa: CATGLAGPHEQFF; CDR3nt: TGTGCCACTGGACTAGCGGGGCCCCATGAGCAGTTCTTC
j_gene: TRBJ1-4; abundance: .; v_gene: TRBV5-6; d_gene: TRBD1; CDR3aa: CASSSGTGGTETNEKLFF; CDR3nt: TGTGCCAGCAGCTCCGGGACAGGGGGTACGGAGACTAATGAAAAACTGTTTTTT